Below, one T cell receptor (beta chain) is given with its context. Its antigen specificity is not known. There are no base qualities to consult, and no much larger clone falls within one base. This sample is drawn from a study of shared clonotypes between healthy human individuals (TCRdb year 2020). Describing the broader study: Two women and a few men aged 18 to 49 years were included in the cohort. For each donor, CD4 naive and CD4 memory were each given three plates, CD8 naive was given two plates, and CD8 memory was given one plate. To estimate repertoire size and how much clonotypes are shared between individuals, the study performed deep sequencing of blood TCR repertoires from about five healthy adults. Libraries were prepared and TCR repertoires were sequenced by different laboratories using diverse techniques, in order to increase sequencing depth and limit assay-specific biases. Per donor, leukapheresis produced somewhere between about 0.85 and 10 billion PBMCs.

Using the deep immunoSEQ assay, TCR CDR3 regions were amplified from genomic DNA by multiplex PCR. For each cell subset, the extracted genomic DNA was distributed evenly across all wells of several immunoSEQ 96-well plates, and each plate served as one replicate. For sorted subsets, around 200 ng genomic DNA, equal to 30,000 or so T cell genomes, was loaded into each replicate PCR. The purified libraries were quantified using a Qubit 3.0 fluorometer, sized with a Bioanalyzer 2100, and then quantified again using the KAPA Library Quantification kit. Every immunoSEQ 96-well plate was sequenced on a separate single-read 150-cycle Illumina NextSeq 550 flow cell. The authors' analysis ran thus. Because only junctional sequences without quality scores were contained in the immunoSEQ output, filtering matching that applied to full-length reads could not be performed. Sequences were annotated with PyIR, a Python wrapper for IgBLAST v1.9, using IMGT germline references to assign V/J genes and CDR3. Reads were removed for weak V/J assignments (E-value above 1e-6), missing CDR3, stop codons, out-of-frame junctions, or ambiguous translated residues. V3J clonotypes were defined by identical inferred V gene, J gene, and CDR3 amino acid sequence. Percentage overlap between repertoires was computed as shared unique clonotypes divided by the size of the smaller repertoire. Repertoire richness was assessed with RTK rarefaction, the Chao1 estimator, and Recon v2.1 estimates of unobserved clonotypes. For all TCRbeta clonotypes obtained by the gDNA method from a handful of donors, generation probabilities were computed with OLGA. TCRdb took over this immuneACCESS table, retaining in-frame rearrangements with V and J assigned. Such tables are incomplete; in checked studies, under half of the missing clones stem from an unresolved V gene, and the remainder is unexplained. V and J calls plus clone size are reproduced from that table; the DNA served to infer D and trimming. The sample includes fewer than 1.4 million clones, with around 78% observed a single time. 0.6% to 0.75% of the sample rests with the top ten.

Donors were healthy HIV-negative adults with no recently reported acute infections or vaccinations. Only Caucasian adults living in Nashville, Tennessee, USA were represented among the donors. Magnetic negative selection was used to enrich CD4+ T cells, after which naive cells were positively selected on CD45RA and the negative fraction became the memory subset. After blood collection by leukapheresis, PBMCs were isolated using Ficoll-Histopaque density gradient centrifugation and then cryopreserved in the vapor phase of liquid nitrogen. Purity and quantity of every magnetically sorted T cell population were checked by analytical flow cytometry. Genomic DNA was isolated from each sorted fraction and quantified by UV absorbance on a Nanodrop 2000c. CDR1 and CDR2 are read off the germline V gene as KGHSH and LQKENI. V and J are trimmed by 3 bases and 4 bases, and the gene matches miss 11 bases of the junction. The CDR3 goes from the cysteine to the phenylalanine over 16 residues. Only the CDR3 portion is preserved as DNA: 48 bases, with reading frame beginning at the first base.

Findings and caveats that apply to the study as a whole: Clonotypes shared by all four sorted-subset donors showed higher generation probabilities than non-shared clonotypes. The small number of donors limited the genetic and exposure-history diversity represented. Across a few donors, roughly 5.4% of naive CD4, approximately 3.6% of naive CD8, 2.3% of memory CD4, and 0.3% to 0.45% of memory CD8 clonotypes were shared. Rarefaction of sorted-subset datasets indicated incomplete sequencing despite the large sequencing depth. Naive subsets generally had larger estimated clonotype richness than memory subsets. Sampling was limited to blood, and TCR repertoires in tissue likely differ from TCR repertoires in blood. Pairwise subsampling indicated that sequencing depth was expected to affect the degree of clonotype sharing among donors.

The clonotype originates from a man between 18 and 35 years old in good health. Some clones in this sample may be carry-over from other donors' samples. This chain is built from TRBV18 and TRBJ2-7; 8 bases in between match TRBD1. The specimen sequenced was memory CD4+ T cells from PBMCs. Interpreted using the paper, the cell subset or site label stands for: CD45RA-negative fraction. In nucleotides, the sequence is TGTGCCAGCTCACCCGGGGACAGGTCTAGATCTTACGAGCAGTACTTC. Its product reads: CASSPGDRSRSYEQYF. The variable domain in full, with residues beyond the CDR3 obtained from the reference TRBV18 and TRBJ2-7 genes, is NAGVMQNPRHLVRRRGQEARLRCSPMKGHSHVYWYRQLPEEGLKFMVYLQKENIIDESGMPKERFSAEFPKEGPSILRIQQVVRGDSAAYFCASSPGDRSRSYEQYFGPGTRLTVT.